The source of this TCR beta chain is a study of kidney transplant recipient with SARS-CoV-2 infection. Comment on this clonotype: This clone may be a read error of a much larger clone one base away.

Each CDR3 protein is one row after TCRdb ran MiXCR on the reads. The sample has some 220,000 distinct CDR3 sequences; under 35% are singletons. The length of the CDR3 is 13 residues. The germline V gene encodes CDR1 LGHNA and CDR2 YNFKEQ. The V and J genes are TRBV4-2 and TRBJ2-4, with a tentative D call TRBD2 (5 bases). The sample was a blood sample, taken at baseline and on roughly day 110 from a kidney transplant recipient. The receptor's source is a male patient aged 25-45 years who had COVID-19 and was a kidney transplant recipient. Among the T cells, some may be from the graft donor. CDR3 residues: CASGQDGRWEQYF. The CDR3 bases are TGTGCCAGCGGCCAAGATGGGCGTTGGGAGCAGTACTTC.